Shown below are 32 T cell receptor beta chains from a single sample sequenced in a study of blood T cell repertoires in COVID-19. Only in-frame clones appear in the TCRdb table, and some are missing; sequencing was by immunoSEQ multiplex PCR. Of about 120,000 clones listed, roughly 90% are singletons. The specimen sequenced was peripheral blood. The receptors were gathered from a man aged 50 or older with active COVID-19.

The gene calls are TRBV9 and TRBJ2-5; 8 bases line up with TRBD1. V was pared by 1 base and J by 2 bases, with 4 bases of the junction left unmatched. Germline V CDR1 and CDR2: SGDLS, YYNGEE. The CDR3 runs to 15 residues. CDR3 amino acids: CASSVQGATQETQYF. The CDR3 DNA sequence: TGTGCCAGCAGCGTACAGGGGGCAACACAAGAGACCCAGTACTTC.

A single count supports this clone. This chain connects TRBV7-2 to TRBJ2-1, with a weak D call TRBD2 (6 bases). Trimming removed 6 bases from V and 0 bases from J, with 15 bases in between. The CDR3 is made up of 16 amino acids. Per the germline V gene, CDR1 is SGHTA and CDR2 is FQGNSA. CDR3 amino acids: CASSRTGTYSYNEQFF. DNA of the CDR3: TGTGCCAGCAGTCGTACCGGGACTTACTCCTACAATGAGCAGTTCTTC. Full variable domain (missing parts from reference TRBV7-2 and TRBJ2-1): GAGVSQSPSNKVTEKGKDVELRCDPISGHTALYWYRQSLGQGLEFLIYFQGNSAPDKSGLPSDRFSAERTGGSVSTLTIQRTQQEDSAVYLCASSRTGTYSYNEQFFGPGTRLTVL.

J is TRBJ1-4 and V is TRBV25-1; 10 positions match TRBD1. CDR3 length: 15 residues. Trimming at V came to 6 bases and at J to 6 bases, leaving 7 bases not matched to a gene. The germline gives CDR1 MGHDK, CDR2 SYGVNS. The CDR3 loop reads CASRDGGTGDEKLFF. The CDR3 coding sequence is TGTGCCAGCAGGGACGGTGGGACAGGGGATGAAAAACTGTTTTTT.

The chain joins TRBV6-6 to TRBJ2-1; D is undetermined. Germline V gene data show CDR1 as MNHNY and CDR2 as SVGAGI (reference sequence). V was trimmed by 6 bases and J by 6 bases, leaving 9 bases between them. This CDR3 has 12 amino acids. CDR3 coding DNA: TGTGCCAGCAGCCCCGCGCCCAATGAGCAGTTCTTC. Translated: CASSPAPNEQFF.

This sequence joins TRBV7-2 and TRBJ2-1, with 8 bases that match TRBD2. The CDR3 has 16 amino acids. V lost 1 base to trimming and J lost 0 bases; unmatched junction nucleotides: 2. CDR1 and CDR2 from the germline V gene are SGHTA and FQGNSA. CDR3 residues: CASSLELAGSYNEQFF. Written as DNA, the CDR3 is TGTGCCAGCAGCTTAGAGCTAGCGGGCTCCTACAATGAGCAGTTCTTC. The complete variable domain, with remaining parts taken from reference TRBV7-2 and TRBJ2-1, reads GAGVSQSPSNKVTEKGKDVELRCDPISGHTALYWYRQSLGQGLEFLIYFQGNSAPDKSGLPSDRFSAERTGGSVSTLTIQRTQQEDSAVYLCASSLELAGSYNEQFFGPGTRLTVL.

The chain employs TRBV11-2 and TRBJ2-2; TRBD2 aligns across 10 bases. Germline V gene lookup returns CDR1 SGHAT and CDR2 FQNNGV. After removal of 0 bases from V and 2 bases from J, the junction contained 9 bases not matched to a gene. The CDR3 has 19 amino acids. The chain's CDR3 is CASSLDRLAGEINTGELFF. CDR3 bases: TGTGCCAGCAGCTTAGATCGGCTAGCGGGGGAGATAAACACCGGGGAGCTGTTTTTT.

The rearrangement joins TRBV2 to TRBJ1-1; TRBD1 aligns across 9 bases. The germline gives CDR1 SNHLY, CDR2 FYNNEI. With 6 bases clipped from V and 5 bases from J, the junction kept 4 bases outside the gene matches. This CDR3 has 13 amino acids. DNA for the CDR3: TGTGCCAGCAGGGGGACAGGGACTACTGAAGCTTTCTTT. This sequence encodes CASRGTGTTEAFF.

The rearrangement uses TRBV7-2 and TRBJ2-5; the match to TRBD2 covers 7 bases. Germline-derived CDR1 and CDR2 are SGHTA and FQGNSA. The CDR3 runs to 13 residues. J gave up 9 bases and V 6 bases, and 10 bases lay outside the gene matches. The CDR3, as DNA: TGTGCCAGCAGGCCCATTAGTGGGAGGGCCCAGTACTTC. Protein sequence: CASRPISGRAQYF. Based on the CDR3 plus reference TRBV7-2 and TRBJ2-5, the full variable domain is GAGVSQSPSNKVTEKGKDVELRCDPISGHTALYWYRQSLGQGLEFLIYFQGNSAPDKSGLPSDRFSAERTGGSVSTLTIQRTQQEDSAVYLCASRPISGRAQYFGPGTRLLVL.

CDR3 in DNA: TGTGCCAGCAGCTTGGCCGGTAACCTCTACGAGCAGTACGTC. Protein: CASSLAGNLYEQYV. The V gene is TRBV5-6, the J gene TRBJ2-7; D uncertain. In germline, CDR1 is SGHDT, CDR2 YYEEEE. The V end was cut by 0 bases, the J end by 3 bases, with 10 bases between. The CDR3 is made up of 14 amino acids.

This rearrangement joins TRBV7-9 to TRBJ2-3, with a weak D call TRBD2 (5 bases). V was pared by 5 bases and J by 2 bases, with 14 bases between. The CDR3 consists of 15 residues. CDR1 is SEHNR, CDR2 FQNEAQ, per germline (reference sequence). The CDR3 DNA is TGTGCCAGCAGCCGCATAGGACTTTACACAGATACGCAGTATTTT. The encoded protein is CASSRIGLYTDTQYF. The full variable domain, its missing parts supplied by reference TRBV7-9 and TRBJ2-3, is DTGVSQNPRHKITKRGQNVTFRCDPISEHNRLYWYRQTLGQGPEFLTYFQNEAQLEKSRLLSDRFSAERPKGSFSTLEIQRTEQGDSAMYLCASSRIGLYTDTQYFGPGTRLTVL.

This chain links TRBV5-5 with TRBJ1-1; D call uncertain. Germline CDR1 is SGHKS and CDR2 is YYEKEE (reference sequence). This CDR3 contains 14 residues. The germline V and J ends were trimmed by 2 bases and 1 base, with 9 bases remaining between them. Here the CDR3 DNA reads TGTGCCAGCAGCTTCTCGGGAGGGAACACTGAAGCTTTCTTT. It yields the protein CASSFSGGNTEAFF.

The gene calls are TRBV6-1 and TRBJ1-6; 9 nucleotides align to TRBD1. The germline CDR1 and CDR2 sequences are MNHNS and SASEGT. V lost 6 bases, J lost 9 bases, and 15 bases stayed unmatched. The CDR3 totals 17 residues. CDR3: CASSEQGATELGSPLHF. DNA for the CDR3: TGTGCCAGCAGCGAACAGGGGGCTACAGAGTTAGGTTCACCCCTCCACTTT.

The J gene is TRBJ2-7, the V gene TRBV2; weak D call: TRBD1 (5 bases). V lost 4 bases, J lost 6 bases, and 13 bases lay in between. The CDR3 covers 13 residues. From germline, CDR1 is SNHLY and CDR2 FYNNEI. Here the CDR3 reads CASSVQGWGEQYF. The CDR3 DNA reads as TGTGCCAGCAGTGTTCAGGGTTGGGGCGAGCAGTACTTC.

The chain recombines TRBV19 with TRBJ2-2; D may be TRBD1 (5 bases). Per the germline V gene, CDR1 is LNHDA and CDR2 is SQIVND (reference sequence). V was clipped by 4 bases and J by 7 bases, with 10 bases between them. The CDR3 length is 13 residues. The DNA for the CDR3 is TGTGCCAGTAGTAGCCTTCAGGGCGGGGAGCTGTTTTTT. Its translation is CASSSLQGGELFF.

This clone was seen just once. The J gene is TRBJ1-2, the V gene TRBV5-4; D unclear. This CDR3 is 16 amino acids long. Trimming pared 3 bases from V and 3 bases from J, leaving 18 bases between. The germline gives CDR1 SGHNT, CDR2 YYREEE (reference sequence). The CDR3 here is CASSSQSAVWDYGYTF. The CDR3 region has the DNA TGTGCCAGCAGCTCACAAAGTGCGGTATGGGACTATGGCTACACCTTC.

The J gene is TRBJ1-1, the V gene TRBV19; D is perhaps TRBD1 (6 bases). CDR3 length: 13 amino acids. Trimming removed 5 bases from V and 5 bases from J, with 12 bases in between. CDR1 LNHDA and CDR2 SQIVND come from the germline V gene (reference sequence). CDR3 loop: CASSWTARTEAFF. The CDR3 coding sequence is TGTGCCAGTAGTTGGACAGCGAGGACTGAAGCTTTCTTT.

The chain combines TRBV5-1 with TRBJ2-3; D is perhaps TRBD2 (7 bases). Germline lookup yields CDR1 SGHRS and CDR2 YFSETQ. V was pared by 8 bases and J by 0 bases, with 16 bases between. The length of the CDR3 is 15 residues. In DNA form, the CDR3 reads TGCGCCAGTACCCCGAGCGGGACAAGCACAGATACGCAGTATTTT. Translated, it gives CASTPSGTSTDTQYF.

A remark on this clone: The sample holds other DNA sequences that translate to the same CDR3. The CDR3: CASSLGQGSGYTF. Here the CDR3 DNA reads TGCGCCAGCAGCTTGGGTCAGGGGTCTGGCTACACCTTC. V is TRBV5-1 and J is TRBJ1-2; weak D call: TRBD1 (6 bases). The germline V gene has CDR1 SGHRS and CDR2 YFSETQ. The CDR3 length is 13 residues. V lost 0 bases and J 7 bases, leaving 10 bases between the germline ends.

The genes are TRBV4-1 and TRBJ2-3; TRBD2 aligns across 7 bases. This CDR3 contains 16 residues. Unmatched junction bases numbered 10, after V lost 2 bases and J lost 5 bases. CDR1 and CDR2 (germline): MGHRA, YSYEKL. The CDR3 DNA reads TGCGCCAGCAGCCAAAGATCAACTTCTAGCGGAGATACGCAGTATTTT. It translates to CASSQRSTSSGDTQYF.

The chain links TRBV7-9 to TRBJ1-5; 9 bases agree with TRBD1. This CDR3 region has 18 residues. Losses at the gene ends were 1 base for V and 4 bases for J; bases not matched to a gene: 11. Germline CDR1 and CDR2: SEHNR and FQNEAQ (reference sequence). CDR3 coding DNA: TGTGCCAGCAGCTTAGTTTCCGGGACAGGGAAAGGAAATCAGCCCCAGCATTTT. This sequence encodes CASSLVSGTGKGNQPQHF.

The CDR3 nucleotides read TGTGCCAGCAGTTTACGGTTGCGGGACGAGCAGTACTTC. Its protein is CASSLRLRDEQYF. The chain uses TRBV12-3 or TRBV12-4 and TRBJ2-7, with a possible D match to TRBD2 (5 bases). This CDR3 region has 13 residues. V dropped 2 bases and J dropped 5 bases, with 10 bases sitting between them.

V and J are TRBV4-2 and TRBJ2-1; the D is unclear. Looked up from germline, CDR1 is LGHNA and CDR2 is YNFKEQ. The CDR3 loop spans 18 amino acids. Trimming pared 2 bases from V and 0 bases from J, leaving 17 bases between. The CDR3 is CASSQRPAGMTSYNEQFF. The CDR3 nucleotides are TGTGCCAGCAGCCAACGCCCGGCAGGAATGACCTCCTACAATGAGCAGTTCTTC.

The genes are TRBV12-3 or TRBV12-4 and TRBJ2-3, with D possibly TRBD2 on 5 matching bases. Trimming shortened V by 6 bases and J by 5 bases, and 9 bases separated the two germline ends. CDR3 length equals 12 residues. The CDR3: CASRTSKDTQYF. CDR3 in DNA: TGTGCCAGCAGAACTAGTAAAGATACGCAGTATTTT.

The chain employs TRBV3-1 (or the pseudogene TRBV3-2) and TRBJ2-7; unclear D gene. V lost 4 bases and J lost 3, with 10 bases in between. This CDR3 contains 13 residues. CDR1 is LGHDT and CDR2 is YNNKEL in the germline V gene (reference sequence). Here the CDR3 reads CASSPGLGYEQYF. CDR3 coding DNA: TGTGCCAGCAGCCCAGGTCTGGGCTACGAGCAGTACTTC.

The chain carries TRBV29-1 and TRBJ2-1; 11 bases fit TRBD2. The CDR3 consists of 14 residues. Looked up from germline, CDR1 is SQVTM and CDR2 is ANQGSEA. J lost 4 bases, V lost 4 bases, and 3 bases had no gene match. The CDR3 nucleotides are TGCAGCGTTGGGGCTAGCGGGGGGTACAATGAGCAGTTCTTC. Protein sequence: CSVGASGGYNEQFF.

V and J are TRBV27 and TRBJ1-1; perhaps TRBD1 as D (5 bases). The CDR3 totals 14 residues. V lost 1 base and J lost 6, with 12 bases in between. The germline gives CDR1 MNHEY, CDR2 SMNVEV (reference sequence). The CDR3 bases are TGTGCCAGCAGTTTATTCGCGTTAGGGGCTGAAGCTTTCTTT. It yields the protein CASSLFALGAEAFF.

The V and J genes are TRBV6-4 and TRBJ1-1; TRBD1 matches 9 bases. Trimming at V came to 8 bases and at J to 1 base, leaving 8 bases not matched to a gene. The length of the CDR3 is 15 residues. CDR1 is MRHNA and CDR2 is SNTAGT in the germline V gene. Here the CDR3 reads CASGYRGRTNTEAFF. The CDR3 nucleotides read TGTGCCAGCGGGTACAGGGGGCGGACGAACACTGAAGCTTTCTTT.

The rearrangement joins TRBV19 to TRBJ2-1, with 8 positions matching TRBD2. Germline-derived CDR1 and CDR2 are LNHDA and SQIVND (reference sequence). V dropped 5 bases and J dropped 14; count of bases not matched to a gene: 11. This CDR3 has 13 residues. This CDR3 reads CASSSSLAVLKFF. The CDR3 DNA is TGTGCCAGTAGTTCTTCACTAGCGGTCCTCAAGTTCTTC.

The chain couples TRBV7-2 to TRBJ1-3; TRBD1 matches at 8 bases. The V and J ends lost 4 bases and 0 bases, in that order; junction bases with no gene match: 2. The CDR3 is 15 amino acids. From germline, CDR1 is SGHTA and CDR2 FQGNSA. The CDR3 reads CASSWDRRSGNTIYF. The CDR3 nucleotides are TGTGCCAGCAGCTGGGACAGGCGCTCTGGAAACACCATATATTTT.

The rearrangement uses TRBV30 and TRBJ2-5; 14 bases are shared with TRBD2. V shed 5 bases and J 4 bases; nucleotides not matched to a gene: 6. CDR1 is GTSNPN, CDR2 SVGIG, per germline (reference sequence). CDR3 length equals 15 residues. This chain's CDR3 is CAWGGLAGAGETQYF. DNA for the CDR3: TGTGCCTGGGGGGGACTAGCGGGAGCGGGAGAGACCCAGTACTTC.

CDR3 nucleotides: TGTGCCAGCAGCGTAGATTATTCGGGGGTCAATGAGCAGTTCTTC. It specifies CASSVDYSGVNEQFF. The rearrangement links TRBV9 to TRBJ2-1; a possible D gene is TRBD2 (6 bases). The CDR3 extends over 15 amino acids. Trimming removed 0 bases at V and 6 bases at J, with 13 bases between. The V gene's germline CDR1 is SGDLS and CDR2 YYNGEE.

The J gene is TRBJ2-1, the V gene TRBV7-2; D ambiguous. V was cut by 2 bases and J by 5 bases, with 7 bases left in between. The CDR3 sequence is 13 residues long. Per germline, CDR1 SGHTA and CDR2 FQGNSA. The CDR3 sequence: CASSLNRDNEQFF. The CDR3 DNA reads as TGTGCCAGCAGCTTAAATAGAGACAATGAGCAGTTCTTC.